The 2 T cell receptor beta chains reported below all come from one sample, sequenced in a study of cytomegalovirus exposure and HLA in healthy donors. In the PCR, 60 Vbeta and 13 Jbeta primers were used. The assay was immunoSEQ multiplex PCR, and TCRdb's table has in-frame clones only and misses some. The sample holds 150,000 or so clones, 65% to 85% seen once. The sequenced material came from PBMCs. Receptor source: a woman aged 45-59 years in good health and CMV-seropositive.

DNA of the CDR3: TGTGCCAGCAGTTTACTTATAGCGGGAGGGCCTTCAACAGATACGCAGTATTTT. Amino acids: CASSLLIAGGPSTDTQYF. The J gene is TRBJ2-3, the V gene TRBV27; 11 positions match TRBD2. J gave up 3 bases and V 2 bases, and 10 bases lay outside the gene matches. The CDR3 loop spans 18 amino acids. In germline, CDR1 is MNHEY, CDR2 SMNVEV (reference sequence).

The chain recombines TRBV9 with TRBJ2-7, with 7 nucleotides matching TRBD1. The junction had 4 bases not matched to a gene; V was cut back by 2 bases and J by 2 bases. CDR3 length: 14 residues. Germline V gives CDR1 SGDLS, CDR2 YYNGEE. The CDR3 sequence is CASSVTGIPYEQYF. CDR3 bases: TGTGCCAGCAGCGTGACAGGGATCCCCTACGAGCAGTACTTC.